This TCR beta chain was identified in a study of blood T cell repertoires in COVID-19. CDR1 and CDR2 from the germline V gene are SGHVS and FQNEAQ. CDR3 length equals 15 residues. Germline trimming cut 4 bases from V and 0 bases from J; bases unmatched to any gene: 3. This table comes from immunoSEQ multiplex PCR, and its TCRdb copy is limited to in-frame clones, with some not included. In the table there are 90,000 to 120,000 clones, roughly four fifths of which are singletons. The sequence was collected from a man aged 60 to 69 with acute or convalescent COVID-19. The J gene is TRBJ2-1, the V gene TRBV7-8; TRBD1 matches at 7 bases. The sample consisted of peripheral blood. DNA for the CDR3: TGTGCCAGCAGCTACCGGGACAGCTCCTACAATGAGCAGTTCTTC. Protein: CASSYRDSSYNEQFF.